The 8 T cell receptor beta chains in this list originate from one sample, sequenced in a study of patients and donors after allogeneic stem cell transplantation. MiXCR, run by TCRdb on the RT-PCR reads, gives a single entry per CDR3 protein. The sample has roughly 200,000 distinct CDR3 sequences; less than 50% are singletons. The sample taken for sequencing was blood, either unsorted or a sorted T cell fraction (not recorded which). These receptor sequences come from a human donor who was either an allogeneic HSCT recipient or a stem cell or donor lymphocyte infusion donor (not recorded which). It is not recorded whose cells these are; they may come from a transplant donor.

This clonotype was seen only a few times. The chain recombines TRBV12-3 or TRBV12-4 with TRBJ1-1; possibly TRBD1 for D (5 bases). The CDR3 spans 14 residues. Deletions cut 2 bases from V and 5 bases from J, with 12 bases between. For the CDR3, the DNA is TGTGCCAGCAGTTTATCAGCAGGGAGAACTGAAGCTTTCTTT. Translating gives CASSLSAGRTEAFF.

The chain carries TRBV7-2 and TRBJ1-2, with 7 bases aligning to TRBD1. Germline CDR1 SGHTA, CDR2 FQGNSA. The CDR3 contains 14 residues. The junction had 7 bases not matched to a gene; V was cut back by 5 bases and J by 4 bases. The CDR3 nucleotides read TGTGCCAGCAGCGCCTCCCGGGACAGCTATGGCTACACCTTC. It yields the protein CASSASRDSYGYTF.

This chain connects TRBV10-3 to TRBJ1-5; no definite D call. This CDR3 region has 14 residues. Trimming cost V 2 bases and J 0 bases, with 5 bases left between them. The germline V gene encodes CDR1 ENHRY and CDR2 SYGVKD. This CDR3 reads CAISEGYSNQPQHF. The CDR3 DNA is TGTGCCATCAGTGAGGGATATAGCAATCAGCCCCAGCATTTT.

This clonotype was seen more than once but under ten times. J is TRBJ1-2 and V is TRBV5-1, with TRBD1 matching over 7 bases. V was clipped by 4 bases and J by 4 bases; unmatched bases: 10. There are 15 residues in the CDR3. CDR1 and CDR2 (germline): SGHRS, YFSETQ. The CDR3 sequence is CASSDGTEPSYGYTF. CDR3 sequence (DNA): TGCGCCAGCAGCGATGGGACAGAACCTTCCTATGGCTACACCTTC.

This rearrangement joins TRBV19 to TRBJ1-6; TRBD1 aligns across 8 bases. Trimming cost V 5 bases and J 9 bases; bases outside gene matches: 6. This CDR3 comprises 14 residues. Germline V gene data show CDR1 as LNHDA and CDR2 as SQIVND (reference sequence). CDR3 in DNA: TGTGCCAGTAGTCCGGACAGGGAGGTTTCACCCCTCCACTTT. It yields the protein CASSPDREVSPLHF.

The CDR3 sequence: CASSPRDRGFSPLHF. The CDR3 DNA sequence: TGTGCCAGCAGCCCTAGGGACAGGGGGTTTTCACCCCTCCACTTT. The rearrangement joins TRBV7-6 to TRBJ1-6; 11 nucleotides match TRBD1. The V segment lost 5 bases and the J segment 9 bases; nucleotides outside the gene matches: 6. Germline CDR1 SGHVS, CDR2 FNYEAQ. This CDR3 comprises 15 residues.

The sample holds many counts of this clonotype. The chain joins TRBV30 to TRBJ1-4; a weak D match, TRBD1 (5 bases). In germline, CDR1 is GTSNPN, CDR2 SVGIG (reference sequence). This CDR3 is built from 13 residues. The ends were cut back, 0 bases at V and 6 bases at J, with 8 bases in the middle. Here the CDR3 reads CAWSVQVDEKLFF. The CDR3 DNA reads TGTGCCTGGAGTGTACAGGTGGATGAAAAACTGTTTTTT.

The gene calls are TRBV6-5 and TRBJ1-1; no firm D call. Germline V gene lookup returns CDR1 MNHEY and CDR2 SVGAGI. The CDR3 length is 16 residues. Deletions cut 2 bases from V and 1 base from J, with 14 bases between. The CDR3 loop reads CASSYRVATWNTEAFF. CDR3 DNA: TGTGCCAGCAGTTACCGGGTCGCAACGTGGAACACTGAAGCTTTCTTT.